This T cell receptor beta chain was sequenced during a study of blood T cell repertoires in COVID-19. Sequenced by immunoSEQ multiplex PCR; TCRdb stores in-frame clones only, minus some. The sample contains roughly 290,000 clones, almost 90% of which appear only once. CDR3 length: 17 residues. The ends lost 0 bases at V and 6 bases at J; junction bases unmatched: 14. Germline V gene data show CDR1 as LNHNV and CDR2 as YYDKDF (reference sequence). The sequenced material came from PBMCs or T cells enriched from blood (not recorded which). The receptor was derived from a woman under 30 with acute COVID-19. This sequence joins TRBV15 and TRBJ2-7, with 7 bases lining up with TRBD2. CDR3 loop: CATSREGGTTTLSEQYF. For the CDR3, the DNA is TGTGCCACCAGCAGAGAGGGGGGGACTACAACTTTATCCGAGCAGTACTTC.